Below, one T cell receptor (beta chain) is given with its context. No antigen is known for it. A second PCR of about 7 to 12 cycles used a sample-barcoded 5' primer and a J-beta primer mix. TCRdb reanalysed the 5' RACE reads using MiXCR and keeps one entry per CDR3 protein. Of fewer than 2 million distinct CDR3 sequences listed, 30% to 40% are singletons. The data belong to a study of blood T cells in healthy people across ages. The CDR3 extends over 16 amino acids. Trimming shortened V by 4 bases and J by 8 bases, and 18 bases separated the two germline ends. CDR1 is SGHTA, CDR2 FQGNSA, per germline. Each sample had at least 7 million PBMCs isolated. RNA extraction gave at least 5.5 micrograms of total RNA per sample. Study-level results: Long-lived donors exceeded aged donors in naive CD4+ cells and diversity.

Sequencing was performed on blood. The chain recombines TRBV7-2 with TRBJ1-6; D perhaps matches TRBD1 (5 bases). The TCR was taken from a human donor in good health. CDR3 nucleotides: TGTGCCAGCAGCTCCAGACGGGGCTTTCGAGATTCACCCCTCCACTTT. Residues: CASSSRRGFRDSPLHF.